Sequencing of this T cell receptor beta chain was carried out in a study of OX40 agonist ivuxolimab in advanced cancers. About the study as a whole: Ivuxolimab, which targeted the costimulatory receptor OX40 (CD134), was an agonistic, fully human IgG2 monoclonal antibody. Of the 50 to 55 dose-escalation patients, hepatocellular carcinoma was present in around 20, melanoma in roughly 15, renal cell carcinoma in 9 and head and neck cancer in 9. A male proportion of nearly 85% and a mean age of approximately 58 years, ranging from about 23 to 90, were recorded for the dose-escalation cohort. Partial responses occurred in three dose-escalation patients, of whom one had hepatocellular carcinoma and two had cutaneous melanoma. Patients were allowed to have had prior anti-PD-1, anti-PD-L1 or anti-CTLA-4 therapy, and roughly 40% of the dose-escalation patients had previously received checkpoint inhibitors. The monotherapy dose-escalation portion (N ≈ 56 patients) of the phase I ivuxolimab trial is reported in the paper. Intravenous ivuxolimab was administered to patients every 2 weeks at six dose levels: 0.01, 0.1, 0.3, 1.5, 3 and 10 mg/kg. Peripheral TCRbeta sequencing aimed to test whether ivuxolimab altered TCR sequence diversity and caused clonal T-cell expansion.

Per the germline V gene, SNHLY is the CDR1 and FYNNEI is the CDR2. The CDR3 contains 13 residues, cysteine and phenylalanine counted. Just the 39-base CDR3 DNA is kept, in frame starting at base 1. Trimming removed 7 bases from V and 2 bases from J, leaving 9 bases between the germline ends. Broader findings and caveats from the paper: Low levels of normalized T-cell clonal expansion were also shown by some nonresponding patients. At doses from 0.1 to 3.0 mg/kg, clonal expansion was seen in both CD4+ and CD8+ blood T cells between baseline and week 6. The antigen specificity of the clonally expanded peripheral T cells was not determined. In the 0.1-3.0 mg/kg groups, partial responders had among the lowest normalized peripheral clonal expansion, particularly in CD8+ T cells. After ivuxolimab, CD8+ T cells had more expanded clones than CD4+ T cells on average.

To sequence the TCRbeta CDR3 region, genomic DNA was isolated from the sorted cells. The immunoSEQ Assay was used for sequencing of TCRbeta CDR3 regions. TCRdb holds this immuneACCESS table with in-frame rearrangements only. Some clones are missing; in checked studies, unresolved V genes explain under half, and the rest has no known cause. The sample has about 64,000 clones on record, about 89% of them singletons. The top ten clonotypes cover about 4.8% of the sample. Concerning this clone itself: There is no known antigen for this receptor. Per-base qualities were not stored, and no clone one base away is much larger.

Patients with autoimmune disease history or receiving systemic immunosuppression were excluded from the trial. Peripheral blood for TCR sequencing was collected from all dose cohorts at baseline, on cycle 4 day 1, and on cycle 7 day 1. Samples came from an open-label, multicenter, first-in-human phase I dose-escalation trial of ivuxolimab. Adults with locally advanced or metastatic head and neck squamous cell, hepatocellular, melanoma or renal cell carcinoma were enrolled in the trial. Before TCR sequencing, CD4+ T cells and CD8+ T cells from peripheral blood were sorted into separate populations. This specimen was CD4+ or CD8+ T cells sorted from blood, taken in a trial of the OX40 agonist ivuxolimab. The rearrangement combines TRBV2 with TRBJ1-5; the D gene is perhaps TRBD1, on 6 matching bases. The clonotype comes from an adult with an advanced solid tumor such as melanoma, head and neck, liver or kidney cancer. DNA sequence: TGTGCCAGCACGGGGGGGCGCAATCAGCCCCAGCATTTT. Translated, it gives CASTGGRNQPQHF.